This T cell receptor beta chain appears in the sequencing data of a study of cytotoxic CD8 clonotypes in ibrutinib-treated CLL. About the study: Samples had a mean of around 280,000 productive templates and around 90,000 productive rearrangements.

Comments on this clone: Its cognate antigen is unknown.

A 1 in 200,000 to 1 in 1 million T cell depth was the sequencing target. Assay: immunoSEQ multiplex PCR; the TCRdb copy retains only in-frame clones and omits some. The sample holds roughly 220,000 clones; approximately 79% are singletons and the top ten take 11%. Study findings and constraints: Public clonotypes, an uncommon group, contracted or remained stable on treatment.

Germline V lookup: CDR1 SGHNT, CDR2 YYREEE (reference sequence). The CDR3 extends over 15 amino acids. V gave up 7 bases and J gave up 1 base; unmatched junction bases: 9. The sample consisted of PBMCs, taken after 12 months of ibrutinib treatment. This TCR derives from a human donor with chronic lymphocytic leukemia. This rearrangement joins TRBV5-4 to TRBJ1-2; 8 bases fit TRBD1. The CDR3, as DNA: TGTGCCAGCCGTAGACCAGGGGGCGTTAACTATGGCTACACCTTC. Its translation: CASRRPGGVNYGYTF.